This TCR beta chain is drawn from a study of blood T cell repertoires in COVID-19. Across the whole study: T cells, B-cell-depleted T cells, or PBMCs provided the cDNA or gDNA that served as material.

The ends lost 0 bases at V and 5 bases at J; junction bases unmatched: 7. Germline CDR1 reads KGHSY; CDR2 reads FQNENV. CDR3 length equals 16 residues. The authors' processing: The authors estimated nucleated cell counts from reference gene primer amplification. TCRdb's table, derived via immunoSEQ multiplex PCR, lists solely in-frame clones and lacks some. For V, J and clone size, that table is used; D and trimming come from the DNA. The sample lists tens of thousands of clones, under 90% occurring once. The receptor was isolated from a human donor in a cohort sampled during active COVID-19. The sequencing sample was made of peripheral blood. The V call is TRBV16, the J call TRBJ2-1, with 7 bases matching TRBD2. The CDR3 is CASSQSDLAVDNEQFF. DNA for the CDR3: TGTGCCAGCAGCCAATCTGATCTAGCGGTTGACAATGAGCAGTTCTTC.